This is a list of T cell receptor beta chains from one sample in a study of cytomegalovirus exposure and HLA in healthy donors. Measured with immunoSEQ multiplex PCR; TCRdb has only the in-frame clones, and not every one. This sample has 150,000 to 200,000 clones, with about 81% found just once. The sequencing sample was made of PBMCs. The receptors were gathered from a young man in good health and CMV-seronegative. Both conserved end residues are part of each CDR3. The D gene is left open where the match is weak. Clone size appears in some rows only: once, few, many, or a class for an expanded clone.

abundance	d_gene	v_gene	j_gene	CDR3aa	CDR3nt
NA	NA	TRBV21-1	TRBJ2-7	CASSIDLADESYEQYF	TGTGCCAGCAGCATCGACCTAGCGGATGAATCCTACGAGCAGTACTTC
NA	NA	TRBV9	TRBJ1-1	CASSELNTEAFF	TGTGCCAGCAGTGAGCTGAACACTGAAGCTTTCTTT
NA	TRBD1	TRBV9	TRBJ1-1	CASSEERDRTEAFF	TGTGCCAGCAGCGAAGAAAGGGACAGGACTGAAGCTTTCTTT
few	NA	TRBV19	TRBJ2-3	CASSKRSADTQYF	TGTGCCAGTAGCAAGAGATCCGCAGATACGCAGTATTTT
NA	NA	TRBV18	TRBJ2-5	CASSPATGPGETQYF	TGTGCCAGCTCACCCGCGACAGGTCCAGGAGAGACCCAGTACTTC
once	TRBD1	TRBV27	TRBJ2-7	CASSRTGSYEQYF	TGTGCCAGCAGCCGGACAGGGTCCTACGAGCAGTACTTC
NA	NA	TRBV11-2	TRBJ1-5	CASSPRPDGAQPQHF	TGTGCCAGCAGCCCGCGTCCGGATGGGGCTCAGCCCCAGCATTTT
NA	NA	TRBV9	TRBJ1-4	CASSDPSGEKLFF	TGTGCCAGCAGCGACCCGTCAGGTGAAAAACTGTTTTTT
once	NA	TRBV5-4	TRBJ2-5	CASSPGRRQDQETQYF	TGTGCCAGCAGCCCCGGGCGTCGACAGGACCAAGAGACCCAGTACTTC
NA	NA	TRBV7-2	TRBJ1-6	CASSLSDSSHNSPLHF	TGTGCCAGCAGCTTATCGGACAGCTCACATAATTCACCCCTCCACTTT
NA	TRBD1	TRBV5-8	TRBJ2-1	CASTMTGGYNEQFF	TGTGCCAGCACCATGACAGGGGGCTACAATGAGCAGTTCTTC
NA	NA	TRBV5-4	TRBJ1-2	CASSFIERGNHGYTF	TGTGCCAGCAGCTTCATCGAAAGGGGGAATCATGGCTACACCTTC
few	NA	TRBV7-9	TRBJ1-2	CASSFYRDGYTF	TGTGCCAGCAGCTTTTACAGGGATGGCTACACCTTC
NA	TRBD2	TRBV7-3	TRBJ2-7	CASSLTGGSIDEQYF	TGTGCCAGCAGCTTAACGGGCGGGAGTATCGACGAGCAGTACTTC
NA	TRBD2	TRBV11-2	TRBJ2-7	CASSLVGGSPDEQYF	TGTGCCAGCAGCTTAGTGGGCGGGAGTCCGGACGAGCAGTACTTC
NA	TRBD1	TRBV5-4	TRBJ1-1	CASSTSQGAMNTEAFF	TGTGCCAGCAGCACATCACAGGGGGCTATGAACACTGAAGCTTTCTTT
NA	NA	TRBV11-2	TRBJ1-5	CASSLDGQLNQPQHF	TGTGCCAGCAGCTTAGATGGACAGCTCAATCAGCCCCAGCATTTT
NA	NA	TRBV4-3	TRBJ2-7	CASSQVGAGSSYEQYF	TGCGCCAGCAGCCAAGTTGGGGCGGGAAGCTCCTACGAGCAGTACTTC
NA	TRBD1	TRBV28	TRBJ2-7	CASSPGQGYSYEQYF	TGTGCCAGCAGTCCCGGACAGGGCTACTCCTACGAGCAGTACTTC
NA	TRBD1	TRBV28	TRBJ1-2	CASSQLGQVNYGYTF	TGTGCCAGCAGTCAATTGGGACAGGTCAACTATGGCTACACCTTC
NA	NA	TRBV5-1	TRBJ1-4	CASSPPLAGASTNEKLFF	TGCGCCAGCAGCCCACCATTAGCAGGGGCTTCAACTAATGAAAAACTGTTTTTT
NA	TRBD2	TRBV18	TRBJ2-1	CASSRGGRANEDYNEQFF	TGTGCCAGCTCACGTGGCGGGAGGGCTAACGAGGACTACAATGAGCAGTTCTTC
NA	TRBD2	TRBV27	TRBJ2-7	CASSWRPSGGPASSYEQYF	TGTGCCAGCAGTTGGAGGCCTAGCGGGGGGCCCGCAAGCTCCTACGAGCAGTACTTC
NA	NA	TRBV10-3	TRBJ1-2	CAISERGGYTF	TGTGCCATCAGTGAACGTGGCGGCTACACCTTC
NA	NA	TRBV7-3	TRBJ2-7	CASSFKAGLTYEQYF	TGTGCCAGCAGCTTTAAGGCGGGCCTAACCTACGAGCAGTACTTC
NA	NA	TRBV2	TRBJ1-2	CATEVPEGYTF	TGTGCCACCGAGGTCCCAGAAGGCTACACCTTC
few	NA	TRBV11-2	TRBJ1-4	CASSFSSGVTNEKLFF	TGTGCCAGCAGCTTTTCATCAGGGGTCACTAATGAAAAACTGTTTTTT
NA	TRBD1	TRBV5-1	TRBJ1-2	CASSLSSGQGAYGYTF	TGCGCCAGCAGCTTGAGTTCCGGACAGGGGGCCTATGGCTACACCTTC
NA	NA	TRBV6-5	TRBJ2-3	CASSADTDTQYF	TGTGCCAGCAGTGCAGATACGGATACGCAGTATTTT
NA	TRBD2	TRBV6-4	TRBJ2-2	CASSPTSGSWNTGELFF	TGTGCCAGCAGCCCGACTAGCGGGAGTTGGAACACCGGGGAGCTGTTTTTT
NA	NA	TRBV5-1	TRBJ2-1	CASSGGYEQFF	TGCGCCAGCAGTGGGGGCTATGAGCAGTTCTTC
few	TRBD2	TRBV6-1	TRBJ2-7	CASSEELAGGGEQYF	TGTGCCAGCAGTGAAGAACTAGCGGGGGGCGGCGAGCAGTACTTC
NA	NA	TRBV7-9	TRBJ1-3	CASIQLGRNSGNTIYF	TGTGCCAGCATCCAACTAGGCAGGAACTCTGGAAACACCATATATTTT
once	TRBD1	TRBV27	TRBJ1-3	CASSSSTGSGNTIYF	TGTGCCAGCAGTTCGTCGACAGGGAGTGGAAACACCATATATTTT
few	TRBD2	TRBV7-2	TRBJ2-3	CASSLEGTSGPPQYF	TGTGCCAGCAGCTTAGAAGGGACTAGCGGGCCCCCGCAGTATTTT
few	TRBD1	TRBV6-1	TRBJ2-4	CASGSRDSLNIQYF	TGTGCCAGCGGAAGCCGGGACAGCTTAAACATTCAGTACTTC
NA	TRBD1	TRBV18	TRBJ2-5	CASSPRDRQETQYF	TGTGCCAGCTCACCCCGGGACAGACAAGAGACCCAGTACTTC
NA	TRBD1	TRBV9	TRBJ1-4	CASSVASRQGGREKLFF	TGTGCCAGCAGCGTAGCCTCCAGACAGGGAGGTAGAGAAAAACTGTTTTTT
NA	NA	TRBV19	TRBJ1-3	CASSPTGTRNTIYF	TGTGCCAGTAGCCCGACCGGGACAAGAAACACCATATATTTT
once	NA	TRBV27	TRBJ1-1	CASSPLNQQGAAFF	TGTGCCAGCAGTCCCCTCAACCAACAGGGAGCGGCTTTCTTT
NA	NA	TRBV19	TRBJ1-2	CATHSERGAAYGYTF	TGTGCCACCCACTCAGAGCGGGGGGCGGCCTATGGCTACACCTTC
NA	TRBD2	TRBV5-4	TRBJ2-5	CASSLPLGGGDTQYF	TGTGCCAGCAGCCTACCCTTGGGCGGGGGGGACACCCAGTACTTC
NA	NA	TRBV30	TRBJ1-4	CAWTENEKLFF	TGTGCCTGGACGGAGAATGAAAAACTGTTTTTT
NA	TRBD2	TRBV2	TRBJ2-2	CASRPLSGSYAGELFF	TGTGCCAGCAGACCCCTGAGCGGGAGTTACGCCGGGGAGCTGTTTTTT
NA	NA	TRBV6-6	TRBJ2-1	CASRPAIQVNNEQFF	TGTGCCAGCAGACCCGCCATACAGGTTAACAATGAGCAGTTCTTC
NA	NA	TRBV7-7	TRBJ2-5	CASSLSLRETQYF	TGTGCTAGCAGCTTGTCCCTTCGGGAGACCCAGTACTTC
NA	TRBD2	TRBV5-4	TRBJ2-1	CASSLGLAGVQGEQFF	TGTGCCAGCAGCCTGGGACTAGCGGGAGTGCAGGGTGAGCAGTTCTTC
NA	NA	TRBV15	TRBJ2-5	CATSRASPGASQYF	TGTGCCACCAGCAGAGCGTCGCCTGGTGCGTCCCAGTACTTC
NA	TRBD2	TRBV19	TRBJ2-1	CASRPRGGIYNEQFF	TGTGCCAGTAGGCCTCGGGGGGGCATCTACAATGAGCAGTTCTTC
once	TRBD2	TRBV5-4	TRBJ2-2	CASRVRLAGGVNTGELFF	TGTGCCAGCAGGGTGAGGCTAGCGGGGGGAGTAAACACCGGGGAGCTGTTTTTT